This TCR beta chain was recorded in a study of T cell changes during pregnancy in multiple sclerosis. V was clipped by 6 bases and J by 2 bases, with 8 bases between them. CDR3 size: 12 residues. Germline CDR1 MNHNS, CDR2 SASEGT. Repertoires were generated with immunoSEQ multiplex PCR, while TCRdb's copy carries only in-frame clones and drops some. The repertoire consists of roughly 20,000 clones, with roughly nine tenths occurring once and the leading ten covering under 9%. This sequence originates from a female donor in good health, enrolled as a control in a pregnancy study. Sequenced material: CD8+ T cells from peripheral blood mononuclear cells, taken in the third trimester of pregnancy. The rearrangement joins TRBV6-1 to TRBJ2-7; D not certain. The CDR3 loop is CASRGSTYEQYF. Written as DNA, the CDR3 is TGTGCCAGCAGGGGCAGTACCTACGAGCAGTACTTC.